These 27 T cell receptor beta chains share one sample of origin, sequenced in a study of control samples from healthy donors and cancer patients. The table came from immunoSEQ multiplex PCR; TCRdb's copy has only in-frame clones and leaves some out. This sample carries approximately 100,000 clones, approximately 87% of them seen once, and the ten largest clones take approximately 2%. Sequenced sample: blood. Receptor source: a woman aged 35 to 49 in good health.

The chain employs TRBV15 and TRBJ1-5; 10 bases line up with TRBD1. Germline V gene lookup returns CDR1 LNHNV and CDR2 YYDKDF (reference sequence). The V gene end was trimmed by 0 bases and the J gene end by 6 bases; junction bases not matched to a gene: 17. This CDR3 contains 20 residues. CDR3 residues: CATSREWTGGSLRGGQPQHF. The CDR3 nucleotides are TGTGCCACCAGCAGAGAATGGACAGGGGGAAGTCTGCGGGGTGGTCAGCCCCAGCATTTT.

This clone occurred many times. This chain uses TRBV19 with TRBJ1-5; D is unclear. Germline CDR1 LNHDA, CDR2 SQIVND (reference sequence). V was clipped by 6 bases and J by 6 bases, with 18 bases between them. The CDR3 has 15 residues. The CDR3 sequence is CASSPISGGIQPQHF. CDR3 in DNA: TGTGCCAGTAGCCCTATTTCGGGAGGGATTCAGCCCCAGCATTTT. Supplemented by reference TRBV19 and TRBJ1-5, the full variable domain reads DGGITQSPKYLFRKEGQNVTLSCEQNLNHDAMYWYRQDPGQGLRLIYYSQIVNDFQKGDIAEGYSVSREKKESFPLTVTSAQKNPTAFYLCASSPISGGIQPQHFGDGTRLSIL.

The chain links TRBV19 to TRBJ2-1, with D possibly matching TRBD2 (6 bases). Germline V gene sequence: CDR1 LNHDA, CDR2 SQIVND (reference sequence). CDR3 length: 14 amino acids. Trimming pared 10 bases from V and 0 bases from J, leaving 13 bases between. The CDR3 DNA is TGTGCCACCCAACCCGGGAGCTCCTACAATGAGCAGTTCTTC. Residues: CATQPGSSYNEQFF.

The chain links TRBV6-5 to TRBJ2-2, with TRBD2 as a possible D gene (5 bases). Trimming removed 5 bases at V and 8 bases at J, with 9 bases between. CDR1 and CDR2 from the germline V gene are MNHEY and SVGAGI. The CDR3 covers 12 residues. For the CDR3, the DNA is TGTGCCAGCAGTACTCTAGCTGGGGAGCTGTTTTTT. Translating gives CASSTLAGELFF.

This chain connects TRBV6-5 to TRBJ1-1; possible D gene TRBD1, 5 bases. The CDR3 totals 15 residues. CDR1 and CDR2 (germline): MNHEY, SVGAGI. V gave up 0 bases and J gave up 3 bases, with 11 bases separating them. The CDR3 spells CASSYSWGRDTEAFF. The CDR3 nucleotides read TGTGCCAGCAGTTACTCTTGGGGGAGGGACACTGAAGCTTTCTTT.

This sequence joins TRBV5-5 and TRBJ2-1; D uncertain. Germline loops: CDR1 SGHKS, CDR2 YYEKEE (reference sequence). This CDR3 has 19 residues. V lost 2 bases to trimming and J lost 0 bases, with 21 bases between them. The CDR3 here is CASSLRLAQAALSYNEQFF. CDR3 sequence (DNA): TGTGCCAGCAGCTTAAGGCTGGCCCAGGCAGCCCTCTCCTACAATGAGCAGTTCTTC.

The chain is built from TRBV6-2 or TRBV6-3 and TRBJ2-1; D is perhaps TRBD2 (5 bases). V lost 5 bases to trimming and J lost 0 bases, with 17 bases between them. The CDR3 runs 17 residues. Germline values: CDR1 MNHEY, CDR2 SVGEGT. The chain's CDR3 is CASSDRLRTASYNEQFF. Here the CDR3 DNA reads TGTGCCAGCAGTGATAGACTAAGGACGGCCTCCTACAATGAGCAGTTCTTC.

The rearrangement joins TRBV6-1 to TRBJ1-3; tentatively, D is TRBD1 (5 bases). The V gene lost 5 bases and the J gene lost 1 base, with 9 bases spanning the gap. Germline V gene sequence: CDR1 MNHNS, CDR2 SASEGT. The CDR3 consists of 14 residues. CDR3 in DNA: TGTGCCAGCAGTCTCCAGGGTTCTGGAAACACCATATATTTT. This sequence encodes CASSLQGSGNTIYF.

This clone was seen a single time. V is TRBV4-3 and J is TRBJ2-5; D is possibly TRBD1 (6 bases). This CDR3 contains 17 residues. Trimming pared 0 bases from V and 5 bases from J, leaving 19 bases between. Germline assignment: CDR1 LGHNA and CDR2 YSLEER. The DNA for the CDR3 is TGCGCCAGCAGCCAAGATCTCAGGGGCGGAGGACTGGAGACCCAGTACTTC. The encoded protein is CASSQDLRGGGLETQYF.

This chain links TRBV6-2 or TRBV6-3 with TRBJ1-1; D might be TRBD1 (5 bases). The CDR3 has 15 residues. In germline, CDR1 is MNHEY, CDR2 SVGEGT. V gave up 4 bases and J gave up 4 bases, with 16 bases separating them. The CDR3 spells CASSSIQVRGTEAFF. The CDR3 nucleotides read TGTGCCAGCAGTTCAATCCAGGTGAGGGGCACTGAAGCTTTCTTT.

The genes are TRBV30 and TRBJ2-7; D unclear. There are 15 residues in the CDR3. With 0 bases removed from V and 3 bases from J, the gap between germline ends came to 15 bases. The germline CDR1 and CDR2 sequences are GTSNPN and SVGIG (reference sequence). CDR3 sequence reads: CAWSVRSKGDYEQYF. Written as DNA, the CDR3 is TGTGCCTGGAGTGTACGATCCAAAGGTGACTACGAGCAGTACTTC.

The CDR3 DNA sequence: TGTGCCAGCAGTGAAACAGTGGGCTATGGCTACACCTTC. It encodes CASSETVGYGYTF. J is TRBJ1-2 and V is TRBV6-1; unclear D gene. Trimming stripped 2 bases from V and 4 bases from J, with 8 bases between. The CDR3 length is 13 residues. Germline-derived CDR1 and CDR2 are MNHNS and SASEGT.

The chain employs TRBV9 and TRBJ2-2; no firm D call. The CDR3 sequence is 14 residues long. Trimming took 0 bases from V and 5 from J, leaving 8 bases between them. The germline V gene has CDR1 SGDLS and CDR2 YYNGEE. The CDR3, as DNA: TGTGCCAGCAGCGTAGCTGACGTAACCGGGGAGCTGTTTTTT. It codes for CASSVADVTGELFF. The variable domain in full, completed from reference TRBV9 and TRBJ2-2, reads DSGVTQTPKHLITATGQRVTLRCSPRSGDLSVYWYQQSLDQGLQFLIQYYNGEERAKGNILERFSAQQFPDLHSELNLSSLELGDSALYFCASSVADVTGELFFGEGSRLTVL.

This clone appeared a few times. Here the CDR3 DNA reads TGCAGCGTTGCTGGGCTAGCGGCCCCAGATACGCAGTATTTT. The encoded protein is CSVAGLAAPDTQYF. The genes are TRBV29-1 and TRBJ2-3; 7 positions match TRBD2. The CDR3 runs to 14 residues. The ends lost 4 bases at V and 4 bases at J; junction bases unmatched: 8. Germline loops: CDR1 SQVTM, CDR2 ANQGSEA.

The chain is built from TRBV7-8 and TRBJ1-2; D unresolved. V was trimmed by 0 bases and J by 3 bases, leaving 17 bases between them. Germline lookup yields CDR1 SGHVS and CDR2 FQNEAQ. This CDR3 has 17 residues. Here the CDR3 reads CASSLAGTTRRDYGYTF. CDR3 in DNA: TGTGCCAGCAGCTTAGCCGGCACCACCCGGCGGGACTATGGCTACACCTTC.

The rearrangement joins TRBV7-2 to TRBJ1-4; unclear D gene. This CDR3 contains 16 residues. The V gene lost 2 bases and the J gene lost 0 bases, with 10 bases spanning the gap. Germline lookup yields CDR1 SGHTA and CDR2 FQGNSA. For the CDR3, the DNA is TGTGCCAGCAGCTTAATGACCTTTACAACTAATGAAAAACTGTTTTTT. Amino acid sequence: CASSLMTFTTNEKLFF.

The chain has TRBV6-2 or TRBV6-3 and TRBJ2-2; 7 bases fit TRBD1. The length of the CDR3 is 16 residues. The V gene's germline CDR1 is MNHEY and CDR2 SVGEGT. The V gene end was trimmed by 5 bases and the J gene end by 7 bases; junction bases not matched to a gene: 13. CDR3 loop: CASSPWTGFQGGELFF. The CDR3 coding sequence is TGTGCCAGCAGTCCCTGGACAGGTTTTCAAGGCGGGGAGCTGTTTTTT.

This sequence joins TRBV29-1 and TRBJ2-5; D may be TRBD2 (6 bases). Trimming removed 8 bases from V and 0 bases from J, with 13 bases in between. The CDR3 has 13 amino acids. Germline V gene data show CDR1 as SQVTM and CDR2 as ANQGSEA. The CDR3 DNA is TGCAGCATCCGGGACTGGAACCAAGAGACCCAGTACTTC. Translating gives CSIRDWNQETQYF.

V usage is TRBV12-3 or TRBV12-4 and J usage is TRBJ2-1; the D gene could be TRBD1 or TRBD2 (5 bases each). This CDR3 is 13 amino acids long. The ends were cut back, 5 bases at V and 6 bases at J, with 11 bases in the middle. The CDR3 protein is CASSGDSGNEQFF. The CDR3 bases are TGTGCCAGCAGTGGAGACAGCGGCAATGAGCAGTTCTTC.

The chain couples TRBV7-2 to TRBJ2-3, with 7 positions matching TRBD2. CDR1 SGHTA and CDR2 FQGNSA come from the germline V gene. V lost 1 base, J lost 2 bases, and 9 bases stayed unmatched. The CDR3 is 17 residues long. This CDR3 is CASSLGTGGGFTDTQYF. CDR3 nucleotide sequence: TGTGCCAGCAGCTTAGGAACCGGCGGGGGATTCACAGATACGCAGTATTTT. Full variable domain (rest looked up from reference TRBV7-2 and TRBJ2-3): GAGVSQSPSNKVTEKGKDVELRCDPISGHTALYWYRQSLGQGLEFLIYFQGNSAPDKSGLPSDRFSAERTGGSVSTLTIQRTQQEDSAVYLCASSLGTGGGFTDTQYFGPGTRLTVL.

The chain couples TRBV6-5 to TRBJ2-7; 8 bases align to TRBD1. CDR1 is MNHEY, CDR2 SVGAGI, per germline. V gave up 4 bases and J gave up 4 bases; unmatched junction bases: 12. CDR3 length: 16 amino acids. This chain's CDR3 is CASSSPPGTGPYEQYF. CDR3 nucleotides: TGTGCCAGCAGTTCCCCGCCCGGGACAGGACCATACGAGCAGTACTTC.

The chain uses TRBV3-1 (or the pseudogene TRBV3-2) and TRBJ1-6, with a tentative D call TRBD1 (6 bases). The V end lost 1 base, the J end lost 9 bases, and 10 bases lay between the germline ends. The V gene's germline CDR1 is LGHDT and CDR2 YNNKEL (reference sequence). The CDR3 loop spans 14 amino acids. Written as DNA, the CDR3 is TGTGCCAGCAGCCAAGCTGACAGGTCTTCACCCCTCCACTTT. This gives the protein CASSQADRSSPLHF.

This chain connects TRBV21-1 to TRBJ2-4; the table's D gene call, TRBD2, was not cross checked with the DNA. TRBV21-1 is marked as a pseudogene. This CDR3 has 16 residues. The CDR3 is CASSKALGGEENIQYF. Here the CDR3 DNA reads TGTGCCAGCAGCAAAGCGCTGGGGGGGGAGGAAAACATTCAGTACTTC.

V is TRBV7-2 and J is TRBJ2-5, with 11 bases that match TRBD2. Germline V CDR1 and CDR2: SGHTA, FQGNSA. There are 14 residues in the CDR3. V shed 8 bases, J shed 5 bases, and the junction held 7 bases outside the gene matches. The CDR3 sequence: CASGLAGGWETQYF. CDR3 sequence (DNA): TGTGCCAGCGGGCTAGCGGGGGGTTGGGAGACCCAGTACTTC.

V is TRBV4-1 and J is TRBJ2-3, with 8 bases matching TRBD2. V gave up 0 bases and J gave up 5 bases; unmatched junction bases: 7. The CDR3 spans 16 residues. Germline loops: CDR1 MGHRA, CDR2 YSYEKL. CDR3 in DNA: TGCGCCAGCAGCCAAGAGTCTCGGGGGGGGGAAGATACGCAGTATTTT. It translates to CASSQESRGGEDTQYF.

V is TRBV7-2 and J is TRBJ2-1; no definite D call. This CDR3 is built from 16 residues. The germline CDR1 and CDR2 sequences are SGHTA and FQGNSA. Trimming left V 5 bases short and J 6 bases short, with 20 bases between. The CDR3 nucleotides are TGTGCCAGCAGCCCCCAACATTTAGACAAAGGCAATGAGCAGTTCTTC. This codes for CASSPQHLDKGNEQFF. Combining the CDR3 with reference TRBV7-2 and TRBJ2-1 gives the whole variable domain GAGVSQSPSNKVTEKGKDVELRCDPISGHTALYWYRQSLGQGLEFLIYFQGNSAPDKSGLPSDRFSAERTGGSVSTLTIQRTQQEDSAVYLCASSPQHLDKGNEQFFGPGTRLTVL.

V is TRBV14 and J is TRBJ1-6; 8 bases map to TRBD1. The CDR3 has 14 amino acids. After removal of 6 bases from V and 5 bases from J, the junction contained 3 bases not matched to a gene. The germline CDR1 and CDR2 sequences are SGHDN and FVKESK. The chain's CDR3 is CASRMTGDNSPLHF. In DNA, the CDR3 is TGTGCCAGCAGGATGACAGGGGATAATTCACCCCTCCACTTT.